Only one count was recorded for the clone carrying this TCR beta chain. CDR3 size: 18 residues. V gave up 1 base and J gave up 0 bases, with 16 bases separating them. What was amplified from RNA transcripts were TCR beta CDR3 regions. The HTBI primer set drove a first-round RT-PCR of the TCR CDR3. TCRdb re-analysed the multiplex PCR reads in MiXCR, keeping a single row per CDR3 protein. The sample gives 300,000 to 350,000 distinct CDR3 sequences, 15% to 20% of which show up once; around 16% is in the top ten. The source of the sample is a study of T cells in Graves' hyperthyroidism and ophthalmopathy. Enrolled ophthalmopathy patients presented with a Clinical Activity Score of at least 3, a NOSPECS grade of at least 4, and disease duration under 3 months. Uncontrolled infection, other autoimmune disease, pregnancy or lactation led to exclusion. Diagnoses were established using clinical symptoms, serum thyroxine and TRAb, thyroid ultrasound and orbital computed tomography.

This chain links TRBV12-3 or TRBV12-4 with TRBJ1-5, with D maybe TRBD1 (5 bases). The sequencing sample was made of blood. The TCR comes from a woman between 40 and 55 years old with Graves' ophthalmopathy. CDR3 amino acids: CASSLVGTVRYSNQPQHF. DNA of the CDR3: TGTGCCAGCAGTTTAGTTGGGACGGTAAGATATAGCAATCAGCCCCAGCATTTT.